The rows below give T cell receptor beta chains drawn from one sample of a study of regulatory T cells. Method: immunoSEQ multiplex PCR; TCRdb's copy keeps in-frame clones and lacks some. The table has 20,000 to 25,000 clones, around nine tenths seen once. The specimen was conventional CD4+ T cells sorted from blood. The origin of the receptors is a child aged 5 to 17 with CD3G deficiency. The CDR3 runs from the conserved cysteine through the conserved F or W. D genes are given only for firm matches. Clone size is shown for a subset of rows, as once, few, many or a class of expanded clone.

clone_size	v_call	d_call	j_call	cdr3_length	cdr3_aa	cdr3_nt
.	TRBV4-1	TRBD2	TRBJ2-7	15	CASSLLAGGSYEQYF	TGCGCCAGCAGCCTCCTAGCGGGAGGTTCCTACGAGCAGTACTTC
.	TRBV28	.	TRBJ2-1	12	CASSSLQVEQFF	TGTGCCAGCAGTTCACTACAGGTTGAGCAGTTCTTC
.	TRBV6-1	.	TRBJ2-3	13	CASSWREADTQYF	TGTGCCAGCAGTTGGAGGGAGGCAGATACGCAGTATTTT
.	TRBV6-1	TRBD2	TRBJ2-7	14	CASRASGSGGEQYF	TGTGCCAGCAGGGCTAGCGGGAGCGGTGGCGAGCAGTACTTC
.	TRBV18	.	TRBJ1-1	13	CASSPRQNTEAFF	TGTGCCAGCTCACCGAGACAGAACACTGAAGCTTTCTTT
few	TRBV28	TRBD1	TRBJ1-2	13	CASSQGARHGYTF	TGTGCCAGCAGTCAGGGGGCACGGCATGGCTACACCTTC
.	TRBV6-1	.	TRBJ2-7	13	CASTETGSYEQYF	TGTGCCAGCACTGAAACAGGGTCCTACGAGCAGTACTTC
.	TRBV6-1	.	TRBJ1-1	14	CASSQLGMNTEAFF	TGTGCCAGCAGTCAGCTGGGGATGAACACTGAAGCTTTCTTT
.	TRBV20-1	.	TRBJ2-7	11	CSASRTHEQYF	TGCAGTGCTAGTAGGACCCACGAGCAGTACTTC
.	TRBV6-1	TRBD2	TRBJ2-7	13	CASKASGMDEQYF	TGTGCCAGCAAGGCTAGCGGGATGGACGAGCAGTACTTC
.	TRBV28	.	TRBJ1-5	12	CASSLVDQPQHF	TGTGCCAGCAGTTTAGTTGATCAGCCCCAGCATTTT
.	TRBV28	.	TRBJ2-7	14	CASQGAGGDYEQYF	TGTGCCAGCCAAGGGGCAGGGGGGGACTACGAGCAGTACTTC
.	TRBV6-1	TRBD2	TRBJ2-7	17	CASSGPTWTSGRYEQYF	TGTGCCAGCAGTGGCCCTACGTGGACTAGCGGGAGGTACGAGCAGTACTTC
.	TRBV28	TRBD2	TRBJ2-7	19	CASSKKRGRPGLTTYEQYF	TGTGCCAGCAGTAAAAAGCGGGGCCGCCCGGGACTAACCACCTACGAGCAGTACTTC
.	TRBV11-2	.	TRBJ2-1	16	CASSLGRTWVNNEQFF	TGTGCCAGCAGCTTAGGTAGAACCTGGGTCAACAATGAGCAGTTCTTC
.	TRBV5-1	TRBD2	TRBJ2-1	15	CASSLEGSGMGEQFF	TGCGCCAGCAGCTTGGAGGGTAGCGGGATGGGTGAGCAGTTCTTC
.	TRBV28	.	TRBJ2-7	15	CASSLRGGAHYEQYF	TGTGCCAGCAGTTTACGTGGCGGGGCCCACTACGAGCAGTACTTC
.	TRBV10-1	TRBD2	TRBJ2-7	12	CASILAGVEQYF	TGCGCCAGCATACTAGCGGGAGTCGAGCAGTACTTC
.	TRBV11-2	.	TRBJ2-5	13	CASSLTFSETQYF	TGTGCCAGCAGCTTAACTTTTTCGGAGACCCAGTACTTC
.	TRBV5-1	TRBD1	TRBJ2-1	14	CASSLGDSYNEQFF	TGCGCCAGCAGCCTCGGGGACAGCTACAATGAGCAGTTCTTC
.	TRBV5-1	TRBD1	TRBJ2-3	15	CASSLGDRETDTQYF	TGCGCCAGCAGCTTGGGGGACAGGGAAACAGATACGCAGTATTTT
few	TRBV5-1	.	TRBJ2-2	13	CASGRGGTGELFF	TGCGCCAGCGGGCGGGGAGGCACCGGGGAGCTGTTTTTT
once	TRBV7-3	TRBD1	TRBJ2-7	14	CASSSQGARGEQYF	TGTGCCAGCAGCTCGCAGGGGGCTAGAGGCGAGCAGTACTTC
once	TRBV10-3	TRBD1	TRBJ1-3	14	CASGDRGRGNTIYF	TGTGCCAGCGGGGACAGGGGGCGAGGAAACACCATATATTTT
.	TRBV5-1	TRBD2	TRBJ2-5	15	CASRATSGAVETQYF	TGCGCCAGCAGGGCGACTAGCGGGGCGGTAGAGACCCAGTACTTC
.	TRBV7-9	TRBD1	TRBJ2-5	15	CASSSGTAPQETQYF	TGTGCCAGCAGCTCCGGGACAGCCCCTCAAGAGACCCAGTACTTC
.	TRBV13	.	TRBJ1-1	15	CASSRSGTGNTEAFF	TGTGCCAGCAGCCGCTCCGGGACGGGAAACACTGAAGCTTTCTTT